This T cell receptor beta chain stems from a study of cytomegalovirus exposure and HLA in healthy donors. Study-level results: The tendency of first-cohort TCR clusters to co-occur in the 130 or so validation repertoires was identified by a subsequent analysis.

This clone qualifies as medium-sized. Its target is unknown. J was trimmed by 4 bases and V by 6 bases; bases with no gene match: 14. Germline CDR1 MNHEY, CDR2 SMNVEV (reference sequence). The CDR3 contains 16 residues. Sequenced by immunoSEQ multiplex PCR; TCRdb stores in-frame clones only, minus some. The table records over 150,000 clones, 85% to 90% of them present only once. The source is a human donor in good health. This chain connects TRBV27 to TRBJ2-7, with TRBD1 matching over 8 bases. Sequencing input: PBMCs. The CDR3 DNA reads TGTGCCAGCAGGGCAGGGGGCCTTCTAAACCAATACGAGCAGTACTTC. It codes for CASRAGGLLNQYEQYF.